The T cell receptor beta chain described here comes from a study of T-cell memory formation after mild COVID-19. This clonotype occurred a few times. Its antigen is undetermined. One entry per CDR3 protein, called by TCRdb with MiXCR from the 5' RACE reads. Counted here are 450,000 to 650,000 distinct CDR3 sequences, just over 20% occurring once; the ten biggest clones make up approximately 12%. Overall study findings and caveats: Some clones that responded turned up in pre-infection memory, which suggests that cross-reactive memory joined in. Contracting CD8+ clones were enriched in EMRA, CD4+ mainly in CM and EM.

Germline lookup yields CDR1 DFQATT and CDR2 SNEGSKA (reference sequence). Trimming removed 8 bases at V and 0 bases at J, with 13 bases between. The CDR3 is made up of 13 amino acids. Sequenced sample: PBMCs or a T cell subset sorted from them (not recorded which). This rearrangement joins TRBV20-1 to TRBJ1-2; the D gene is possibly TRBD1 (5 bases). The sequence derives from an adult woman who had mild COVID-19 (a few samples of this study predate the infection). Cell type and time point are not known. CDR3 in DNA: TGCAGTCCACGACAGCCCACTAACTATGGCTACACCTTC. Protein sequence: CSPRQPTNYGYTF.